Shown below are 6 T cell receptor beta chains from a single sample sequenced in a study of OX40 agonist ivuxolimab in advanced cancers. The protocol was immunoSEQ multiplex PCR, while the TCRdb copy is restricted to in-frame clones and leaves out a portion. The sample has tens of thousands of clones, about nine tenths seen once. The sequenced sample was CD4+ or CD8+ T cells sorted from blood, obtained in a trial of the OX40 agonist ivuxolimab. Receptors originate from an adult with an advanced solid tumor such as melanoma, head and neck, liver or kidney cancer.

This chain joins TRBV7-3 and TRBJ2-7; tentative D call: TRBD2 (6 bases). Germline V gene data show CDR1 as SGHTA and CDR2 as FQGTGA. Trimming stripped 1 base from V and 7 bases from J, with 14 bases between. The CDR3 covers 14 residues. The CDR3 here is CASSLMAGAGEQYF. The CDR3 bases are TGTGCCAGCAGCTTAATGGCCGGGGCGGGGGAGCAGTACTTC.

The CDR3 spells CASSEDSRDEQFF. In DNA, the CDR3 is TGTGCCAGCAGTGAGGACAGTAGGGATGAGCAGTTCTTC. The chain has TRBV6-1 and TRBJ2-1; tentatively, D is TRBD1 (6 bases). Per germline, CDR1 MNHNS and CDR2 SASEGT. The CDR3 is 13 residues long. V gave up 3 bases and J gave up 8 bases, with 11 bases separating them.

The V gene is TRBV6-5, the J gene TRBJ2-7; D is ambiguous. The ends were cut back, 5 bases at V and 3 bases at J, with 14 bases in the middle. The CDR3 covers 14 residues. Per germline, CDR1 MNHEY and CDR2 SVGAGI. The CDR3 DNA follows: TGTGCCAGCAGTCCGGAGATCGTCAGCTACGAGCAGTACTTC. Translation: CASSPEIVSYEQYF.

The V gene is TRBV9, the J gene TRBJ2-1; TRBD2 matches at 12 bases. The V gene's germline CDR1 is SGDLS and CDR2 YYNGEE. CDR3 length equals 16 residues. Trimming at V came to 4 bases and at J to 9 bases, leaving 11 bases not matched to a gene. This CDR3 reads CASSPTSGSTLGEQFF. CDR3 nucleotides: TGTGCCAGCAGCCCGACTAGCGGGAGTACATTGGGTGAGCAGTTCTTC.

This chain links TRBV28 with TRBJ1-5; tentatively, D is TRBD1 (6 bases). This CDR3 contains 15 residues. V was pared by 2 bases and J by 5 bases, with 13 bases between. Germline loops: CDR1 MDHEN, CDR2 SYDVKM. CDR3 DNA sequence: TGTGCCAGCAGTTTAACAGGGAAGTGGGATCAGCCCCAGCATTTT. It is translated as CASSLTGKWDQPQHF. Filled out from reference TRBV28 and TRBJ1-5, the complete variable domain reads DVKVTQSSRYLVKRTGEKVFLECVQDMDHENMFWYRQDPGLGLRLIYFSYDVKMKEKGDIPEGYSVSREKKERFSLILESASTNQTSMYLCASSLTGKWDQPQHFGDGTRLSIL.

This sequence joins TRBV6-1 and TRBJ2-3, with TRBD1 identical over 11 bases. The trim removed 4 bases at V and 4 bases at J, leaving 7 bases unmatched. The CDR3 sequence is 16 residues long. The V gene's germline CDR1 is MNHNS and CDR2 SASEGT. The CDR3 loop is CASSAMPGQGADTQYF. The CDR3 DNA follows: TGTGCCAGCAGTGCGATGCCGGGACAGGGGGCAGATACGCAGTATTTT.